This T cell receptor (beta chain) originates from a study of blood T cell repertoires in COVID-19. Study information: The study drew acute and convalescent COVID-19 samples from the United States, Italy and Spain. T cells, B-cell-depleted T cells, or PBMCs supplied cDNA or gDNA.

Assay used: immunoSEQ multiplex PCR; TCRdb lists only in-frame clones, some missing. The table lists 150,000 to 200,000 clones, about 90% of them singletons, with roughly 1.2% in the top ten. The germline V gene has CDR1 SQVTM and CDR2 ANQGSEA. V lost 8 bases, J lost 4 bases, and 11 bases lay in between. The CDR3 sequence is 11 residues long. This clone was seen more than once but under ten times. Participants had their cohort set by participant-reported clinical history. This clonotype originated in a human donor with acute COVID-19. The donor label of this sample is uncertain. Material for sequencing was PBMCs or T cells enriched from blood (not recorded which). J is TRBJ1-1 and V is TRBV29-1; the D gene is possibly TRBD1 (5 bases). CDR3 DNA sequence: TGCAGCATCCTGACAGTCACTGAAGCTTTCTTT. This sequence encodes CSILTVTEAFF.